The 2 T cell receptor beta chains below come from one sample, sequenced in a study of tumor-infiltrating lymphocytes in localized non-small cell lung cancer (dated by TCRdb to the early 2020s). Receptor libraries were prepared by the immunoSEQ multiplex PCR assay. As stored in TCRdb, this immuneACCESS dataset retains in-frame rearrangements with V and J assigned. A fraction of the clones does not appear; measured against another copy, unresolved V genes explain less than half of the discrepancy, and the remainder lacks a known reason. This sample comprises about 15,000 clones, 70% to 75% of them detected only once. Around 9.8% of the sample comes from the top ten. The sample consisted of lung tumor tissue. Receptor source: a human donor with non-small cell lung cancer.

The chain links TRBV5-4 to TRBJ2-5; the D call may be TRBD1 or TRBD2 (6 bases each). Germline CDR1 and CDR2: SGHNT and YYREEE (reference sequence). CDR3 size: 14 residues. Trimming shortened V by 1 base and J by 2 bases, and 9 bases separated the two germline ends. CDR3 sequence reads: CASSLLGGQETQYF. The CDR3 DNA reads TGTGCCAGCAGCTTGTTAGGGGGGCAAGAGACCCAGTACTTC. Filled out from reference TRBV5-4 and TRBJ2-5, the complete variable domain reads ETGVTQSPTHLIKTRGQQVTLRCSSQSGHNTVSWYQQALGQGPQFIFQYYREEENGRGNFPPRFSGLQFPNYSSELNVNALELDDSALYLCASSLLGGQETQYFGPGTRLLVL.

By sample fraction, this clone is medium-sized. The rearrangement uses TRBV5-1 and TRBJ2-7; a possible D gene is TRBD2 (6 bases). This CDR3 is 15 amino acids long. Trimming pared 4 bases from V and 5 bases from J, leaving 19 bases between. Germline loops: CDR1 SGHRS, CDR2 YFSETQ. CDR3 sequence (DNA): TGCGCCAGCAGCCCGGAGGGGCAGGGATTCCACGAGCAGTACTTC. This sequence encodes CASSPEGQGFHEQYF.